Sequencing of this T cell receptor (beta chain) was carried out in a study of T cell repertoires in cytomegalovirus infection. Study-level results: Clonotype analysis showed dominance of the ex vivo response by HLA-C-restricted CMV-specific TCR beta clonotypes.

Concerning this clonotype itself: The antigen is not known.

TCRdb re-called the reads with MiXCR, one entry per CDR3 protein. The sample holds over 450,000 distinct CDR3 sequences; approximately 10% are singletons and the top ten take 10%. V gave up 6 bases and J gave up 2 bases, with 16 bases separating them. This CDR3 has 15 amino acids. Germline loops: CDR1 SGHAT, CDR2 FQNNGV. The sequence was collected from a human donor in good health (CMV status not recorded). Some clones in this sample may be carry-over from other donors' samples. The source material was PBMCs. This chain links TRBV11-2 with TRBJ2-5; weak D call: TRBD2 (6 bases). CDR3 nucleotide sequence: TGTGCCAGCAGGTCAGCGGGTCGGGGGCAAGAGACCCAGTACTTC. Amino acid sequence: CASRSAGRGQETQYF.